This T cell receptor (beta chain) stems from a study of T cells after yellow fever vaccination. MiXCR, applied by TCRdb to the 5' RACE reads, yields one record per CDR3 protein. This table holds some 320,000 distinct CDR3 sequences, 8.7% found once. CDR1 and CDR2 (germline): SGHTA, FQGNSA. V was pared by 6 bases and J by 5 bases, with 13 bases between. The CDR3 spans 14 residues. This receptor was obtained from a man aged 18 to 30 who received the YFV17D yellow fever vaccine. Sequencing used PBMCs, obtained on the day of the first yellow fever vaccination. V is TRBV7-2 and J is TRBJ2-2; D is possibly TRBD1 (6 bases). The chain's CDR3 is CASRPTGLTGELFF. In DNA form, the CDR3 reads TGTGCCAGCAGACCTACAGGGTTAACCGGGGAGCTGTTTTTT.